The clone carrying this T cell receptor beta chain appeared once. CDR1 MRHNA and CDR2 SNTAGT come from the germline V gene. V lost 4 bases to trimming and J lost 5 bases, with 11 bases between them. The CDR3 runs 14 residues. At baseline, cycle 4 day 1, and cycle 7 day 1, blood was sampled. This specimen belongs to a study of OX40 agonist ivuxolimab in advanced cancers. The wider study: Administration of intravenous ivuxolimab to patients occurred every 2 weeks at 0.01 to 10 mg/kg.

Sequencing used immunoSEQ multiplex PCR; TCRdb keeps in-frame clones, though not all of them. The table includes almost 70,000 clones, around 80% detected once. This receptor was identified in an adult with an advanced solid tumor such as melanoma, head and neck, liver or kidney cancer. V gene TRBV6-4 combines with J gene TRBJ2-2; D not certain. Specimen: CD4+ or CD8+ T cells sorted from blood, collected in a trial of the OX40 agonist ivuxolimab. The DNA for the CDR3 is TGTGCCAGCAGTGCCGTGGCTCTTACCGGGGAGCTGTTTTTT. It translates to CASSAVALTGELFF.